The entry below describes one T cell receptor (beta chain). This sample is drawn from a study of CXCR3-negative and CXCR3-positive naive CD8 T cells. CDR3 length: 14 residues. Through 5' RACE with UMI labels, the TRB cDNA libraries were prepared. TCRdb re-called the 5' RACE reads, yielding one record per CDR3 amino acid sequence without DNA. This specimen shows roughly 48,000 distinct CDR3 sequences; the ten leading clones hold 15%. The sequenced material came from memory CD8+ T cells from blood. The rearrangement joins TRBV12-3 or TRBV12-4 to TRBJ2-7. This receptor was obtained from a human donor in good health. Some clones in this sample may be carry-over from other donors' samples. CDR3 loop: CASSLGGISYEQYF.